The rows below give T cell receptor beta chains drawn from one sample of a study of shared clonotypes between healthy human individuals. Sequencing used immunoSEQ multiplex PCR; TCRdb keeps in-frame clones, though not all of them. Of around 700,000 clones listed, less than 80% are singletons. The sequenced sample was memory CD4+ T cells sorted from blood. These receptors all come from a young woman in good health. Both conserved end residues are part of each CDR3. Fields, in order: V gene, J gene, clone size, D gene, CDR3 protein, CDR3 DNA. D genes are given only for firm matches. Size tells how often a clone was seen (once, few, many) or the class of an expanded clone, and some rows leave it out.

V gene: TRBV27; J gene: TRBJ1-2; clone size: once; D gene: NA; CDR3 protein: CASRPSGTYYGYTF; CDR3 DNA: TGTGCCAGCAGACCATCGGGTACTTACTATGGCTACACCTTC
V gene: TRBV6-1; J gene: TRBJ1-3; clone size: few; D gene: TRBD1; CDR3 protein: CASSERTGGGNTIYF; CDR3 DNA: TGTGCCAGCAGTGAACGAACAGGGGGAGGAAACACCATATATTTT
V gene: TRBV28; J gene: TRBJ2-5; clone size: once; D gene: TRBD2; CDR3 protein: CASSSTFGLVSETQYF; CDR3 DNA: TGTGCCAGCAGTTCTACCTTCGGACTAGTCTCAGAGACCCAGTACTTC
V gene: TRBV11-3; J gene: TRBJ2-2; clone size: NA; D gene: TRBD2; CDR3 protein: CASSSVWRESEELFF; CDR3 DNA: TGTGCCAGCAGCTCAGTATGGCGGGAGAGTGAGGAGCTGTTTTTT
V gene: TRBV28; J gene: TRBJ1-4; clone size: NA; D gene: NA; CDR3 protein: CASSSHAMSGKLFF; CDR3 DNA: TGTGCCAGCAGTTCCCACGCAATGAGTGGAAAACTGTTTTTT
V gene: TRBV19; J gene: TRBJ2-7; clone size: NA; D gene: NA; CDR3 protein: CASSPGTPFYEQYF; CDR3 DNA: TGTGCCAGTAGCCCCGGGACCCCGTTTTACGAGCAGTACTTC
V gene: TRBV29-1; J gene: TRBJ1-1; clone size: NA; D gene: NA; CDR3 protein: CSPVGVPNTEAFF; CDR3 DNA: TGCAGCCCCGTAGGGGTGCCGAACACTGAAGCTTTCTTT
V gene: TRBV28; J gene: TRBJ2-7; clone size: few; D gene: NA; CDR3 protein: CASTPRDAGSEQYF; CDR3 DNA: TGTGCCAGCACCCCGAGGGACGCCGGGTCCGAGCAGTACTTC
V gene: TRBV5-1; J gene: TRBJ2-7; clone size: NA; D gene: TRBD2; CDR3 protein: CASSTSSGSYNEQYF; CDR3 DNA: TGCGCCAGCAGCACCTCTAGCGGGAGTTACAACGAGCAGTACTTC
V gene: TRBV7-2; J gene: TRBJ1-2; clone size: once; D gene: NA; CDR3 protein: CASSQASATGYGYTF; CDR3 DNA: TGTGCCAGCAGCCAAGCGTCGGCGACAGGCTATGGCTACACCTTC
V gene: TRBV6-1; J gene: TRBJ1-5; clone size: few; D gene: NA; CDR3 protein: CASSENREEGQPQHF; CDR3 DNA: TGTGCCAGCAGTGAAAACAGGGAAGAAGGTCAGCCCCAGCATTTT
V gene: TRBV6-5; J gene: TRBJ1-5; clone size: NA; D gene: TRBD1; CDR3 protein: CASRGTGQQPQHF; CDR3 DNA: TGTGCCAGCAGGGGGACAGGGCAACAGCCCCAGCATTTT
V gene: TRBV25-1; J gene: TRBJ2-3; clone size: once; D gene: NA; CDR3 protein: CASSGRQVHDTDTQYF; CDR3 DNA: TGTGCCAGCAGTGGTCGACAGGTTCACGACACAGATACGCAGTATTTT
V gene: TRBV19; J gene: TRBJ1-1; clone size: NA; D gene: NA; CDR3 protein: CASSIPGDTEAFF; CDR3 DNA: TGTGCCAGTAGTATCCCCGGGGACACTGAAGCTTTCTTT
V gene: TRBV28; J gene: TRBJ1-2; clone size: few; D gene: NA; CDR3 protein: CASSPPEAPDYGYTF; CDR3 DNA: TGTGCCAGCAGTCCCCCGGAGGCCCCTGACTATGGCTACACCTTC
V gene: TRBV19; J gene: TRBJ2-1; clone size: NA; D gene: NA; CDR3 protein: CASSIHTRNEQFF; CDR3 DNA: TGTGCCAGTAGTATACACACTCGGAATGAGCAGTTCTTC
V gene: TRBV29-1; J gene: TRBJ2-3; clone size: NA; D gene: NA; CDR3 protein: CSALGPGPDTQYF; CDR3 DNA: TGCAGCGCCCTAGGGCCGGGCCCCGATACGCAGTATTTT
V gene: TRBV29-1; J gene: TRBJ2-7; clone size: NA; D gene: TRBD1; CDR3 protein: CSAEGQGAEQYF; CDR3 DNA: TGCAGCGCTGAGGGACAGGGGGCTGAGCAGTACTTC
V gene: TRBV5-6; J gene: TRBJ2-7; clone size: NA; D gene: NA; CDR3 protein: CASSYQSEQYF; CDR3 DNA: TGTGCCAGCAGCTACCAGAGCGAGCAGTACTTC
V gene: TRBV4-1; J gene: TRBJ2-7; clone size: NA; D gene: TRBD2; CDR3 protein: CASSRTSGGTYEQYF; CDR3 DNA: TGCGCCAGCAGCCGGACTAGCGGGGGAACCTACGAGCAGTACTTC
V gene: TRBV4-1; J gene: TRBJ2-7; clone size: NA; D gene: TRBD2; CDR3 protein: CASSHRAGLAASEQYF; CDR3 DNA: TGCGCCAGCAGCCATCGGGCGGGACTAGCGGCCAGTGAGCAGTACTTC
V gene: TRBV27; J gene: TRBJ2-7; clone size: NA; D gene: TRBD2; CDR3 protein: CASRGLAGGTYEQYF; CDR3 DNA: TGTGCCAGCAGAGGACTAGCGGGTGGGACCTACGAGCAGTACTTC
V gene: TRBV19; J gene: TRBJ1-3; clone size: NA; D gene: NA; CDR3 protein: CASSIGQPSGNTIYF; CDR3 DNA: TGTGCCAGTAGTATCGGGCAGCCCTCTGGAAACACCATATATTTT
V gene: TRBV5-6; J gene: TRBJ1-4; clone size: few; D gene: NA; CDR3 protein: CASSNRVDEKLFF; CDR3 DNA: TGTGCCAGCAGCAACAGGGTTGATGAAAAACTGTTTTTT